This TCR beta chain was sequenced during a study of shared clonotypes between healthy human individuals. General observations from the study: Few donors restricted represented genetic and exposure-history diversity. When compared with the clonotypes that were shared by all four sorted-subset donors, the non-shared clonotypes turned out to have lower generation probabilities.

What CD8 memory combined were CD45RO+ cells and CCR7-negative CD45RA+ TemRA cells. About this clone: Its target is unknown.

Sequencing was performed with immunoSEQ multiplex PCR; in TCRdb, only in-frame clones are kept and a portion is missing. The sample lists approximately 110,000 clones, approximately 70% seen once, with roughly 24% in the top ten. The TCR originated in a woman aged 25 to 39 in good health. The material sequenced was memory CD8+ T cells sorted from blood. As for subset: CD45RO+ cells pooled with CCR7-negative TemRA cells.

The CDR3: CASSLIASGRYEQYF. The CDR3, as DNA: TGTGCCAGCAGCTTGATAGCTAGCGGGAGGTACGAGCAGTACTTC. The rearrangement uses TRBV5-4 and TRBJ2-5; TRBD2 agrees at 11 bases. The J call is uncertain, as TRBJ2-7 better fits the DNA end. The CDR3 consists of 15 residues. Germline CDR1 is SGHNT and CDR2 is YYREEE (reference sequence).